A single sample gave rise to the 25 T cell receptor beta chains below, sequenced in a study of blood T cell repertoires in COVID-19. Using immunoSEQ multiplex PCR, the repertoire was profiled, and TCRdb retains in-frame clones only, with some absent. This repertoire shows around 150,000 clones, 80% to 85% found once; its top ten account for around 5.1%. Sequencing was done on a sample of PBMCs or T cells enriched from blood (not recorded which). These receptors all come from a man between 65 and 85 years old who had been exposed to COVID-19.

This clone was observed once. This sequence joins TRBV18 and TRBJ2-2; perhaps TRBD1 as D (6 bases). V lost 4 bases, J lost 1 base, and 7 bases lay in between. The CDR3 is 14 residues long. CDR1 is KGHSH and CDR2 is LQKENI in the germline V gene. The CDR3 reads CASSLTGNTGELFF. Here the CDR3 DNA reads TGTGCCAGCTCACTGACAGGGAACACCGGGGAGCTGTTTTTT.

The chain has TRBV3-1 (or the pseudogene TRBV3-2) and TRBJ1-2; no reliable D call. CDR3 size: 16 residues. V was shortened by 4 bases and J by 2 bases, with 17 bases between the two germline ends. Germline V gene lookup returns CDR1 LGHDT and CDR2 YNNKEL (reference sequence). The CDR3 reads CASSPRAGSGNYGYTF. In DNA form, the CDR3 reads TGTGCCAGCAGCCCAAGGGCGGGCTCGGGAAACTATGGCTACACCTTC.

The chain combines TRBV7-2 with TRBJ1-2; the D gene is possibly TRBD1 (6 bases). The CDR3 covers 16 residues. Germline V gene data show CDR1 as SGHTA and CDR2 as FQGNSA. Between the trimmed V and J ends, which lost 4 bases and 7 bases, there was a span of 22 bases. The CDR3 DNA is TGTGCCAGCAGCTCCCCAGGGGCCCCGGATGTTGCTGGCTACACCTTC. This translates into CASSSPGAPDVAGYTF.

J is TRBJ1-2 and V is TRBV19; D unclear. The CDR3 is made up of 15 amino acids. Trimming cost V 3 bases and J 0 bases, with 11 bases left between them. Germline CDR1 LNHDA, CDR2 SQIVND (reference sequence). In nucleotides, the CDR3 is TGTGCCAGTAGTATTTTGGGCACATCTAACTATGGCTACACCTTC. Amino acids: CASSILGTSNYGYTF. Combining the CDR3 with reference TRBV19 and TRBJ1-2 gives the whole variable domain DGGITQSPKYLFRKEGQNVTLSCEQNLNHDAMYWYRQDPGQGLRLIYYSQIVNDFQKGDIAEGYSVSREKKESFPLTVTSAQKNPTAFYLCASSILGTSNYGYTFGSGTRLTVV.

The table lists this clone with a count of one. The chain employs TRBV5-1 and TRBJ1-6, with D unresolved. Trimming cost V 0 bases and J 4 bases, with 8 bases left between them. Germline CDR1 SGHRS, CDR2 YFSETQ. CDR3 length: 15 amino acids. The CDR3 loop reads CASSLGTYYNSPLHF. The CDR3 bases are TGCGCCAGCAGCTTGGGGACTTATTATAATTCACCCCTCCACTTT.

As DNA, the CDR3 is TGTGCCAGCAGTTACGACAGTTGGGATGGCTACACCTTC. This sequence encodes CASSYDSWDGYTF. The chain couples TRBV6-2 or TRBV6-3 to TRBJ1-2; the D gene is possibly TRBD1 (5 bases). CDR3 length equals 13 residues. The V end lost 2 bases, the J end lost 6 bases, and 10 bases lay between the germline ends. The germline gives CDR1 MNHEY, CDR2 SVGEGT.

This CDR3 is CASSETPAGQPQHF. For the CDR3, the DNA is TGTGCCAGCAGTGAAACGCCAGCGGGTCAGCCCCAGCATTTT. The chain uses TRBV2 and TRBJ1-5; D remains ambiguous. Germline-derived CDR1 and CDR2 are SNHLY and FYNNEI. Deletions cut 2 bases from V and 6 bases from J, with 11 bases between. The CDR3 extends over 14 amino acids. The entire variable domain, with the rest obtained from reference TRBV2 and TRBJ1-5, is as follows: EPEVTQTPSHQVTQMGQEVILRCVPISNHLYFYWYRQILGQKVEFLVSFYNNEISEKSEIFDDQFSVERPDGSNFTLKIRSTKLEDSAMYFCASSETPAGQPQHFGDGTRLSIL.

The rearrangement links TRBV19 to TRBJ2-4; 9 positions match TRBD1. This CDR3 region has 14 residues. V lost 5 bases to trimming and J lost 5 bases; unmatched junction nucleotides: 4. Germline V gene lookup returns CDR1 LNHDA and CDR2 SQIVND (reference sequence). The CDR3: CASSGGTGQNIQYF. The CDR3 coding sequence is TGTGCCAGTAGTGGGGGGACAGGGCAAAACATTCAGTACTTC.

This sequence joins TRBV6-5 and TRBJ2-7, with D perhaps matching TRBD2 (5 bases). CDR3 length equals 14 residues. V lost 8 bases to trimming and J lost 0 bases, with 14 bases between them. CDR1 is MNHEY, CDR2 SVGAGI, per germline. The CDR3 loop reads CASYAAGISYEQYF. For the CDR3, the DNA is TGTGCCAGCTACGCGGCGGGTATCTCCTACGAGCAGTACTTC.

CDR3 region: CASRARDLSYEQYF. The CDR3 DNA reads TGTGCCAGCAGGGCCCGGGACTTATCCTACGAGCAGTACTTC. The chain uses TRBV2 and TRBJ2-7, with D perhaps matching TRBD2 (6 bases). The germline CDR1 and CDR2 sequences are SNHLY and FYNNEI. The ends were cut back, 6 bases at V and 1 base at J, with 13 bases in the middle. The CDR3 spans 14 residues. The full variable domain, with the rest looked up from reference TRBV2 and TRBJ2-7, is EPEVTQTPSHQVTQMGQEVILRCVPISNHLYFYWYRQILGQKVEFLVSFYNNEISEKSEIFDDQFSVERPDGSNFTLKIRSTKLEDSAMYFCASRARDLSYEQYFGPGTRLTVT.

This clone was seen more than once but under ten times. The chain couples TRBV19 to TRBJ1-1; 10 bases line up with TRBD1. From germline, CDR1 is LNHDA and CDR2 SQIVND (reference sequence). V lost 3 bases, J lost 1 base, and 2 bases stayed unmatched. This CDR3 region has 15 residues. The CDR3 reads CASSIDRGRNTEAFF. CDR3 sequence (DNA): TGTGCCAGTAGTATCGACAGGGGGCGGAACACTGAAGCTTTCTTT.

The chain has TRBV30 and TRBJ2-7; weak D call: TRBD1 (5 bases). The CDR3 spans 13 residues. Trimming left V 3 bases short and J 7 bases short, with 16 bases between. Germline CDR1 is GTSNPN and CDR2 is SVGIG (reference sequence). CDR3 amino acids: CAWRRGTLGEQYF. In DNA form, the CDR3 reads TGTGCCTGGAGAAGGGGTACTTTGGGGGAGCAGTACTTC.

This clone was seen once. The chain recombines TRBV9 with TRBJ1-6, with TRBD1 identical over 11 bases. The CDR3 consists of 13 residues. V shed 8 bases, J shed 9 bases, and the junction held 4 bases outside the gene matches. Germline V gene data show CDR1 as SGDLS and CDR2 as YYNGEE. Written as DNA, the CDR3 is TGTGCCAGTGGACAGGGGGCCGGTTCACCCCTCCACTTT. This translates into CASGQGAGSPLHF.

This chain joins TRBV6-1 and TRBJ1-2, with a weak D call TRBD1 (6 bases). Between the trimmed V and J ends, which lost 1 base and 2 bases, there was a span of 8 bases. Germline CDR1 is MNHNS and CDR2 is SASEGT. There are 14 residues in the CDR3. CDR3 residues: CASSEGTGNYGYTF. The DNA of the CDR3 is TGTGCCAGCAGTGAAGGTACAGGGAACTATGGCTACACCTTC.

This chain joins TRBV7-9 and TRBJ2-2; D may be TRBD2 (6 bases). CDR1 and CDR2 from the germline V gene are SEHNR and FQNEAQ (reference sequence). Trimming pared 11 bases from V and 0 bases from J, leaving 10 bases between. The CDR3 loop spans 13 amino acids. The CDR3 spells CAPGTSNTGELFF. In DNA, the CDR3 is TGTGCCCCCGGGACTTCGAACACCGGGGAGCTGTTTTTT.

This clone was seen just once. V is TRBV3-1 (or the pseudogene TRBV3-2) and J is TRBJ2-7; 9 nucleotides line up with TRBD1. V was clipped by 4 bases and J by 3 bases; unmatched bases: 7. Germline assignment: CDR1 LGHDT and CDR2 YNNKEL (reference sequence). The CDR3 covers 15 residues. The DNA of the CDR3 is TGTGCCAGCAGCCCATCGGGACAGGGAAGCTACGAGCAGTACTTC. As protein: CASSPSGQGSYEQYF.

The V and J genes are TRBV28 and TRBJ2-5, with TRBD1 matching 8 bases. The CDR3 loop spans 13 amino acids. The germline V gene has CDR1 MDHEN and CDR2 SYDVKM. With 9 bases clipped from V and 2 bases from J, the junction kept 5 bases outside the gene matches. The CDR3 bases are TGTGCCAGTCACCGGGACAGGCAAGAGACCCAGTACTTC. Translating it yields CASHRDRQETQYF.

This chain joins TRBV7-3 and TRBJ1-1; D is unresolved. The CDR3 has 12 amino acids. Germline loops: CDR1 SGHTA, CDR2 FQGTGA. The ends were cut back, 2 bases at V and 4 bases at J, with 5 bases in the middle. The CDR3 reads CASSLSGTEAFF. The CDR3 DNA follows: TGTGCCAGCAGCTTATCAGGCACTGAAGCTTTCTTT.

The chain couples TRBV3-1 (or the pseudogene TRBV3-2) to TRBJ2-5, with D perhaps matching TRBD2 (6 bases). This CDR3 contains 15 residues. With 2 bases removed from V and 1 base from J, the gap between germline ends came to 11 bases. Germline assignment: CDR1 LGHDT and CDR2 YNNKEL (reference sequence). In DNA, the CDR3 is TGTGCCAGCAGCCAAACTTGGGGACTCCAAGAGACCCAGTACTTC. It encodes CASSQTWGLQETQYF.

This clone has a handful of counts. The rearrangement uses TRBV7-2 and TRBJ1-2; 7 positions match TRBD1. The V gene's germline CDR1 is SGHTA and CDR2 FQGNSA. Losses at the gene ends were 6 bases for V and 5 bases for J; bases not matched to a gene: 9. The CDR3 length is 14 residues. The CDR3 spells CASRATGTDYGYTF. CDR3 DNA sequence: TGTGCCAGCAGGGCTACCGGGACAGATTATGGCTACACCTTC.

This clone appeared once. The V and J genes are TRBV3-1 (or the pseudogene TRBV3-2) and TRBJ2-3; 9 bases agree with TRBD2. Per germline, CDR1 LGHDT and CDR2 YNNKEL (reference sequence). The CDR3 runs to 16 residues. Trimming at V came to 4 bases and at J to 2 bases, leaving 7 bases not matched to a gene. The CDR3 sequence: CASSRDLAGFTDTQYF. The CDR3 region has the DNA TGTGCCAGCAGCCGAGACCTAGCGGGGTTCACAGATACGCAGTATTTT.

The rearrangement joins TRBV16 to TRBJ1-2; D is uncertain. The CDR3 is made up of 15 amino acids. Germline V gives CDR1 KGHSY, CDR2 FQNENV. Trimming pared 4 bases from V and 8 bases from J, leaving 20 bases between. CDR3 coding DNA: TGTGCCAGCAGCCCTCCTCATTCAACGGCGGGCGGCTACACCTTC. Translated: CASSPPHSTAGGYTF. Full variable domain (rest looked up from reference TRBV16 and TRBJ1-2): GEEVAQTPKHLVRGEGQKAKLYCAPIKGHSYVFWYQQVLKNEFKFLISFQNENVFDETGMPKERFSAKCLPNSPCSLEIQATKLEDSAVYFCASSPPHSTAGGYTFGSGTRLTVV.

The genes are TRBV25-1 and TRBJ1-2; no clear D. V was trimmed by 5 bases and J by 4 bases, leaving 26 bases between them. The CDR3 consists of 18 residues. The germline V gene has CDR1 MGHDK and CDR2 SYGVNS. The CDR3 is CASSTIPPVGPAGYGYTF. In nucleotides, the CDR3 is TGTGCCAGCAGTACGATCCCCCCAGTGGGTCCCGCGGGCTATGGCTACACCTTC.

The sample holds one count of this clone. The chain recombines TRBV5-1 with TRBJ1-2; possibly TRBD1 for D (5 bases). The V end lost 1 base, the J end lost 7 bases, and 11 bases lay between the germline ends. Per germline, CDR1 SGHRS and CDR2 YFSETQ. The CDR3 spans 13 residues. The chain's CDR3 is CASSLYGALGYTF. The CDR3 region has the DNA TGCGCCAGCAGCTTGTATGGGGCGCTTGGCTACACCTTC.

CDR3: CSPADSSTDTQYF. For the CDR3, the DNA is TGCAGCCCTGCCGACTCCAGCACAGATACGCAGTATTTT. The chain joins TRBV29-1 to TRBJ2-3; D gene ambiguous. In germline, CDR1 is SQVTM, CDR2 ANQGSEA. This CDR3 is built from 13 residues. Trimming pared 8 bases from V and 0 bases from J, leaving 12 bases between.